The rows below give T cell receptor beta chains drawn from one sample of a study of T cells in Graves' hyperthyroidism and ophthalmopathy. TCRdb re-called the multiplex PCR reads through MiXCR, storing one row per CDR3 protein. The sample includes around 99,000 distinct CDR3 sequences, roughly 15% of them seen just once. The sample comprised blood. All receptors come from a woman between 50 and 59 years old with Graves' hyperthyroidism. CDR3s include the opening cysteine and the closing phenylalanine or tryptophan. D genes are given only for firm matches. Clone sizes are given selectively: once, few, many, or a class where the clone is expanded.

J,D,size,V,CDR3,DNA
TRBJ1-2,NA,many,TRBV30,CAWGYPGRTNYGYTF,TGTGCCTGGGGTTACCCGGGCCGGACTAACTATGGCTACACCTTC
TRBJ1-5,NA,many,TRBV13,CASSPPHRSGQPQHF,TGTGCCAGCAGCCCCCCACACAGGTCTGGACAGCCCCAGCATTTT
TRBJ2-5,TRBD2,NA,TRBV12-5,CASGRGLRIHF,TGTGCTAGTGGTCGGGGACTAAGAATACACTTC
TRBJ1-4,NA,many,TRBV4-1,CASSQPIHATNEKLFF,TGCGCCAGCAGCCAGCCGATCCATGCAACTAATGAAAAACTGTTTTTT
TRBJ2-5,NA,many,TRBV2,CASSSGVRETQYF,TGTGCCAGCAGTTCAGGGGTCCGGGAGACCCAGTACTTC
TRBJ2-1,NA,many,TRBV29-1,CSVEDHWNEQFF,TGCAGCGTTGAAGATCATTGGAATGAGCAGTTCTTC
TRBJ2-2,TRBD1,many,TRBV19,CASRIGTGDTGELFF,TGTGCCAGTAGGATTGGGACAGGAGACACCGGGGAGCTGTTTTTT
TRBJ1-2,NA,NA,TRBV6-2/TRBV6-3,CASSRGLYGCTF,TGTGCCAGCAGCAGGGGCCTCTATGGCTGCACCTTC
TRBJ1-5,NA,many,TRBV24-1,CATSGKGGRGNQPQHF,TGTGCCACCAGCGGTAAGGGGGGGCGCGGGAATCAGCCCCAGCATTTT
TRBJ2-5,NA,NA,TRBV5-1,CASSPGVLETQYF,TGCGCCAGCAGCCCGGGGGTGTTGGAGACCCAGTACTTC
TRBJ2-7,TRBD2,many,TRBV20-1,CSASRGTIYEQYF,TGCAGTGCTAGTCGTGGGACTATCTACGAGCAGTACTTC
TRBJ1-4,NA,many,TRBV7-9,CASSWAFEEKLFF,TGTGCCAGCAGCTGGGCCTTTGAAGAAAAACTGTTTTTT
TRBJ1-1,NA,many,TRBV28,CASSGPAWEVLNTEAFF,TGTGCCAGCAGTGGGCCGGCTTGGGAAGTCCTGAACACTGAAGCTTTCTTT
TRBJ2-3,TRBD2,many,TRBV19,CASSSPSLSGSTDTQYF,TGTGCCAGTAGTTCTCCATCCCTTAGCGGGAGCACAGATACGCAGTATTTT
TRBJ2-5,NA,many,TRBV5-1,CASSLGPGAGRETQYF,TGCGCCAGCAGCTTGGGACCGGGGGCGGGACGCGAGACCCAGTACTTC
TRBJ1-3,NA,NA,TRBV12-3/TRBV12-4,CASSIGRTAGTTIYF,TGTGCCAGCAGCATCGGCCGGACAGCTGGAACCACCATATATTTT
TRBJ2-5,NA,few,TRBV6-1,CASSAEVGHGETQYF,TGTGCCAGCAGCGCCGAGGTGGGGCACGGAGAGACCCAGTACTTC